A single count supports the clone carrying this TCR beta chain. The target antigen is unknown. A much bigger clone sits one base away, suggesting this may be a read error. Sorted naive CD8 T cells were those defined as CD8+CD4-CCR7+CD45RA+. The data belong to a study of molecular identifiers for immune sequencing clone quantification. Findings and caveats of the study: Single-cell amounts of spiked Jurkat TCR RNA were reportedly detectable among roughly 1 million naive cells. The share of molecules held by clones above 20 RNA copies was over 97% in effector cells and under 1% in naive cells.

Deletions cut 2 bases from V and 0 bases from J, with 12 bases between. CDR1 is SGHKS and CDR2 is YYEKEE in the germline V gene (reference sequence). This CDR3 has 16 residues. Bulk TCR libraries were made with methods that had been previously described and with listed TCR primers. TCRdb reanalysed the PCR reads using MiXCR and keeps one entry per CDR3 protein. The sample has 490,000 or so distinct CDR3 sequences, 20% to 25% seen once; the top ten hold roughly 0.81%. V usage is TRBV5-5 and J usage is TRBJ1-3, with D hard to call. The sequence was obtained from a human donor in good health. Some libraries in this study had Jurkat cell RNA spiked in. The sequenced material came from naive CD8+ T cells from blood, with Jurkat cell RNA spiked in. The subset was: FACS-sorted CD8+CD4-CCR7+CD45RA+ naive T cells. CDR3 nucleotide sequence: TGTGCCAGCAGCTTCCCGCACGGCCTCTCTGGAAACACCATATATTTT. Translating gives CASSFPHGLSGNTIYF.